These 10 T cell receptor beta chains were all obtained from the same sample, sequenced in a study of neurological immune-mediated disorders. One entry per CDR3 protein results from TCRdb running MiXCR on the 5' RACE reads. The data show about 66,000 distinct CDR3 sequences, about 4.9% seen once. Sequencing was carried out using PBMCs. These receptors originate from a man younger than 40 with multiple sclerosis.

This clonotype has only a few counts. Sequence at one end of the junction differs from germline and may be a read error. The chain employs TRBV12-3 or TRBV12-4 and TRBJ1-6; possible D gene TRBD1, 6 bases. The CDR3 extends over 15 amino acids. The CDR3 here is CASGSTGQYNSPLNF. The CDR3 DNA is TGTGCCAGCGGGTCTACAGGGCAATATAATTCACCCCTCAACTTT.

This clonotype was picked up many times. The chain couples TRBV20-1 to TRBJ2-1, with TRBD2 matching 9 bases. CDR1 is DFQATT and CDR2 is SNEGSKA in the germline V gene (reference sequence). This CDR3 has 14 amino acids. V was pared by 5 bases and J by 1 base, with 3 bases of the junction left unmatched. The CDR3 DNA follows: TGCAGTGCTGGGACTAGCCGGTCCTACAATGAGCAGTTCTTC. Its translation: CSAGTSRSYNEQFF.

This clonotype has just a few counts. This chain uses TRBV7-9 with TRBJ2-7, with D possibly called TRBD1 or TRBD2 (5 bases each). The CDR3 contains 17 residues. V lost 5 bases and J lost 3, with 23 bases in between. Germline assignment: CDR1 SEHNR and CDR2 FQNEAQ (reference sequence). The CDR3 region has the DNA TGTGCCAGCAGCCTGGGGGACCGCGCCCGCGAGGGCTACGAGCAGTACTTC. This codes for CASSLGDRAREGYEQYF.

This clonotype was detected ten times or more. This sequence joins TRBV10-3 and TRBJ2-7, with 11 bases lining up with TRBD1. This CDR3 comprises 15 residues. The trim removed 3 bases at V and 4 bases at J, leaving 5 bases unmatched. Germline V gene data show CDR1 as ENHRY and CDR2 as SYGVKD. The CDR3 DNA reads TGTGCCATCAGTGAAGGGACAGGGGGTGGATACGAGCAGTACTTC. This sequence encodes CAISEGTGGGYEQYF.

This clonotype appeared many times. This sequence joins TRBV21-1 and TRBJ2-7. TRBV21-1 is described as a pseudogene. The CDR3 has 13 residues. The CDR3 sequence is CASSKGNRYEQYV. DNA for the CDR3: TGTGCCAGCAGCAAAGGAAACAGATACGAGCAGTACGTC.

Only a few counts were recorded for this clonotype. The chain is built from TRBV20-1 and TRBJ2-1; TRBD2 matches 12 bases. The CDR3 runs 14 residues. Per germline, CDR1 DFQATT and CDR2 SNEGSKA (reference sequence). With 6 bases clipped from V and 8 bases from J, the junction kept 8 bases outside the gene matches. The CDR3 loop is CSAPTSGGSHEQFF. In nucleotides, the CDR3 is TGCAGTGCGCCAACTAGCGGGGGGAGTCATGAGCAGTTCTTC.

This clonotype was seen at least ten times. V gene TRBV7-6 combines with J gene TRBJ2-1, with 7 bases lining up with TRBD1. The CDR3 contains 13 residues. V shed 1 base, J shed 10 bases, and the junction held 4 bases outside the gene matches. Per the germline V gene, CDR1 is SGHVS and CDR2 is FNYEAQ. CDR3 sequence (DNA): TGTGCCAGCAGCTTAGGAAGGACAGGCGAGCAGTTCTTC. Protein sequence: CASSLGRTGEQFF. Based on the CDR3 plus reference TRBV7-6 and TRBJ2-1, the full variable domain is GAGVSQSPRYKVTKRGQDVALRCDPISGHVSLYWYRQALGQGPEFLTYFNYEAQQDKSGLPNDRFSAERPEGSISTLTIQRTEQRDSAMYRCASSLGRTGEQFFGPGTRLTVL.

This clonotype was counted many times. The chain couples TRBV28 to TRBJ2-5; no clear D. CDR3 length: 15 residues. Looked up from germline, CDR1 is MDHEN and CDR2 is SYDVKM. Trimming took off 3 bases at V and 0 bases at J, with 11 bases between the two ends. As DNA, the CDR3 is TGTGCCAGCAGTTTCCGAGAAACGCACCAAGAGACCCAGTACTTC. Translating it yields CASSFRETHQETQYF. Full variable domain (remainder filled in from reference TRBV28 and TRBJ2-5): DVKVTQSSRYLVKRTGEKVFLECVQDMDHENMFWYRQDPGLGLRLIYFSYDVKMKEKGDIPEGYSVSREKKERFSLILESASTNQTSMYLCASSFRETHQETQYFGPGTRLLVL.

Ten or more counts support this clonotype. The chain combines TRBV2 with TRBJ2-7, with D perhaps matching TRBD2 (6 bases). Germline V gene data show CDR1 as SNHLY and CDR2 as FYNNEI. With 7 bases removed from V and 1 base from J, the gap between germline ends came to 23 bases. This CDR3 contains 17 residues. The CDR3 nucleotides read TGTGCCAGCACCCACGGGAGCAGGTCCTCTTATTCCTACGAGCAGTACTTC. It codes for CASTHGSRSSYSYEQYF.

This clonotype was picked up a small number of times. V is TRBV6-5 and J is TRBJ1-2; D is possibly TRBD1 (5 bases). Germline-derived CDR1 and CDR2 are MNHEY and SVGAGI. The ends were cut back, 5 bases at V and 5 bases at J, with 12 bases in the middle. CDR3 length: 13 amino acids. CDR3 in amino acids: CASSRLRQYGYTF. The CDR3 nucleotides are TGTGCCAGCAGTCGCCTTAGACAGTATGGCTACACCTTC.